These 14 T cell receptor beta chains were sequenced from one sample in a study of blood T cell repertoires in COVID-19. TCRdb's table, derived via immunoSEQ multiplex PCR, lists solely in-frame clones and lacks some. The sample holds approximately 290,000 clones, over 75% seen once. The sequenced sample was PBMCs or T cells enriched from blood (not recorded which). The receptors derive from a woman in her twenties or thirties who had recovered from COVID-19.

The chain uses TRBV9 and TRBJ1-3, with D maybe TRBD1 (5 bases). CDR1 and CDR2 from the germline V gene are SGDLS and YYNGEE. This CDR3 is 17 amino acids long. Deletions cut 0 bases from V and 0 bases from J, with 13 bases between. The CDR3 bases are TGTGCCAGCAGCGTAGAAGACCCAGGGTACTCTGGAAACACCATATATTTT. Residues: CASSVEDPGYSGNTIYF.

The chain joins TRBV2 to TRBJ1-5, with TRBD1 identical over 9 bases. The junction had 4 bases not matched to a gene; V was cut back by 5 bases and J by 5 bases. Germline CDR1 and CDR2: SNHLY and FYNNEI. The CDR3 is 14 amino acids. CDR3 in amino acids: CASSTGGGDQPQHF. CDR3 DNA: TGTGCCAGCAGTACAGGGGGCGGGGATCAGCCCCAGCATTTT.

The CDR3 loop reads CASSMIGGGRRTASTDTQYF. The CDR3 nucleotides read TGTGCCAGCAGTATGATTGGGGGGGGCCGCCGGACAGCGAGCACAGATACGCAGTATTTT. This chain joins TRBV28 and TRBJ2-3; TRBD2 might be the D (7 bases). The germline V and J ends were trimmed by 5 bases and 0 bases, with 27 bases remaining between them. The length of the CDR3 is 20 residues. Germline loops: CDR1 MDHEN, CDR2 SYDVKM.

This chain joins TRBV11-3 and TRBJ2-2, with D possibly TRBD1 on 5 matching bases. Germline V lookup: CDR1 SGHNT, CDR2 YENEEA. Trimming took off 3 bases at V and 5 bases at J, with 7 bases between the two ends. The CDR3 is 13 amino acids. The CDR3 coding sequence is TGTGCCAGCAGCTTTAGGGGAACCGGGGAGCTGTTTTTT. This gives the protein CASSFRGTGELFF.

This clone appeared once. The chain recombines TRBV15 with TRBJ2-3; 8 nucleotides line up with TRBD2. CDR1 and CDR2 from the germline V gene are LNHNV and YYDKDF (reference sequence). This CDR3 region has 16 residues. V lost 0 bases to trimming and J lost 1 base; unmatched junction nucleotides: 3. The CDR3, as DNA: TGTGCCACCAGCAGAGATCAACTAGCGGGCACAGATACGCAGTATTTT. This translates into CATSRDQLAGTDTQYF.

This CDR3 is CASSIRRGGASVEQFF. CDR3 nucleotide sequence: TGTGCCAGTAGTATTCGTCGCGGGGGGGCCAGTGTTGAGCAGTTCTTC. The chain joins TRBV19 to TRBJ2-1; 9 bases line up with TRBD2. This CDR3 is built from 16 residues. J was trimmed by 9 bases and V by 3 bases; bases with no gene match: 12. Germline V gene lookup returns CDR1 LNHDA and CDR2 SQIVND (reference sequence).

The V call is TRBV7-9, the J call TRBJ2-7; 14 bases are a match to TRBD2. The germline V gene has CDR1 SEHNR and CDR2 FQNEAQ (reference sequence). J gave up 5 bases and V 4 bases, and 4 bases lay outside the gene matches. The length of the CDR3 is 15 residues. The CDR3 nucleotides are TGTGCCAGCAGCTCCGGACTAGCGGGAGGTAACGAGCAGTACTTC. Translation: CASSSGLAGGNEQYF.

This chain connects TRBV6-5 to TRBJ2-7; D is undetermined. This CDR3 has 12 amino acids. CDR1 and CDR2 (germline): MNHEY, SVGAGI. The V gene lost 4 bases and the J gene lost 6 bases, with 10 bases spanning the gap. This CDR3 is CASSFPPSEQYF. The CDR3, as DNA: TGTGCCAGCAGTTTTCCCCCCTCCGAGCAGTACTTC.

V gene TRBV20-1 combines with J gene TRBJ1-3; TRBD1 agrees at 7 bases. V shed 3 bases, J shed 0 bases, and the junction held 11 bases outside the gene matches. CDR3 length: 17 residues. CDR1 and CDR2 (germline): DFQATT, SNEGSKA (reference sequence). The CDR3 region has the DNA TGCAGTGCTAGTCGAACCACAGGGGCAATCTCTGGAAACACCATATATTTT. Its translation: CSASRTTGAISGNTIYF.

The CDR3 is CASSEQGAGNSPLHF. The CDR3 nucleotides are TGTGCCAGCAGTGAACAGGGGGCAGGGAATTCACCCCTCCACTTT. The chain carries TRBV6-1 and TRBJ1-6; 8 nucleotides agree with TRBD1. V was clipped by 2 bases and J by 7 bases; unmatched bases: 4. The CDR3 loop spans 15 amino acids. The germline V gene has CDR1 MNHNS and CDR2 SASEGT.

The chain has TRBV7-9 and TRBJ2-7; D unclear. V shed 4 bases and J shed 3 bases, with 13 bases lying between them. Germline CDR1 SEHNR, CDR2 FQNEAQ (reference sequence). This CDR3 comprises 14 residues. The CDR3 nucleotides are TGTGCCAGCAGCTCTGAAAGGTGGAGCTACGAGCAGTACTTC. Translating gives CASSSERWSYEQYF.

This chain links TRBV27 with TRBJ1-6, with a tentative D call TRBD1 (5 bases). Trimming left V 4 bases short and J 1 base short, with 17 bases between. CDR1 and CDR2 from the germline V gene are MNHEY and SMNVEV (reference sequence). The CDR3 consists of 18 residues. The CDR3 nucleotides read TGTGCCAGCAGTTCCGGGACTCCCGGGAGGTCCTATAATTCACCCCTCCACTTT. Its protein product is CASSSGTPGRSYNSPLHF.

This clone has just one count. The chain links TRBV29-1 to TRBJ1-1, with D possibly matching TRBD1 (5 bases). The germline V gene encodes CDR1 SQVTM and CDR2 ANQGSEA. The CDR3 runs 12 residues. The ends were cut back, 6 bases at V and 0 bases at J, with 8 bases in the middle. CDR3: CSVKGMNTEAFF. The CDR3 region has the DNA TGCAGCGTAAAGGGGATGAACACTGAAGCTTTCTTT.

The gene calls are TRBV11-3 and TRBJ2-1; TRBD2 matches at 9 bases. The germline CDR1 and CDR2 sequences are SGHNT and YENEEA. V shed 5 bases and J 0 bases; nucleotides not matched to a gene: 11. This CDR3 contains 18 residues. CDR3 loop: CASSPRAGGRSSYNEQFF. In DNA form, the CDR3 reads TGTGCCAGCAGCCCCCGAGCGGGGGGCAGGAGCTCCTACAATGAGCAGTTCTTC.